This T cell receptor (beta chain) is drawn from a study of T-cell memory formation after mild COVID-19. General study findings and limits: Memory from before infection featured some responding clones, which suggests cross-reactive memory joined. Day 37-peaking second-wave clones had unconfirmed SARS-CoV-2 specificity.

V lost 6 bases and J 10 bases, leaving 10 bases between the germline ends. Germline V CDR1 and CDR2: PRHDT, FYEKMQ (reference sequence). This CDR3 has 12 amino acids. In this sample, this clonotype turned up a few times. The target antigen is unknown. cDNA libraries for TCR alpha and TCR beta, carrying sample barcodes and UMIs, came from 5'RACE with constant-segment primers. TCRdb re-derived calls from the 5' RACE reads in MiXCR, one entry per CDR3 protein. Of 350,000 to 400,000 distinct CDR3 sequences listed, approximately 15% are singletons. The chain joins TRBV13 to TRBJ1-6; the D is unclear. The clonotype was recovered from a man between 18 and 29 years old who had mild COVID-19 (a few samples of this study predate the infection). Cell type and time point are not known. The sequenced sample was PBMCs or a T cell subset sorted from them (not recorded which). CDR3 residues: CASSSGGSPLHF. For the CDR3, the DNA is TGTGCCAGCAGTTCCGGCGGCTCACCCCTCCACTTT. Full variable domain (missing parts from reference TRBV13 and TRBJ1-6): AAGVIQSPRHLIKEKRETATLKCYPIPRHDTVYWYQQGPGQDPQFLISFYEKMQSDKGSIPDRFSAQQFSDYHSELNMSSLELGDSALYFCASSSGGSPLHFGNGTRLTVT.